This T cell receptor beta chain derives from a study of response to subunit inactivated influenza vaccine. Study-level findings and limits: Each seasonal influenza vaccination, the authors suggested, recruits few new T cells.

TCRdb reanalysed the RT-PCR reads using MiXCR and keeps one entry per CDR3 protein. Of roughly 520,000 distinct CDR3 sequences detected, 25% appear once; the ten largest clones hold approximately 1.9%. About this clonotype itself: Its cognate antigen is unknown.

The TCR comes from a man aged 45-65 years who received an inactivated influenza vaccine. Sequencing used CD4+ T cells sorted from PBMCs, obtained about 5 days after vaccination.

The CDR3 nucleotides are TGTGCCAGCAAGCATCACGGGGGATACCAAGAGACCCAGTACTTC. Encoded protein: CASKHHGGYQETQYF. The chain uses TRBV6-2 or TRBV6-3 and TRBJ2-5; TRBD2 might be the D (6 bases). This CDR3 region has 15 residues. In germline, CDR1 is MNHEY, CDR2 SVGEGT. Between the trimmed V and J ends, which lost 7 bases and 0 bases, there was a span of 15 bases.